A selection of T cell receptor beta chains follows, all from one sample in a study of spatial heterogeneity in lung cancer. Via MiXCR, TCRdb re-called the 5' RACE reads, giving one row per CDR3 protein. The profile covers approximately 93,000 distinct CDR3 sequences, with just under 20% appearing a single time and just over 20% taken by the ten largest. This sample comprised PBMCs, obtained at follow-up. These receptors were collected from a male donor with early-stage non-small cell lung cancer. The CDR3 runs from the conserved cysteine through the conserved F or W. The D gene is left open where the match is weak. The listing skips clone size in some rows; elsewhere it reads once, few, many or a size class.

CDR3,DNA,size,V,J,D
CASPKRGRANTGELFF,TGTGCCAGCCCCAAAAGGGGACGGGCGAACACCGGGGAGCTGTTTTTT,many,TRBV5-8,TRBJ2-2,.
CATSRDRGTSGIDNEQFF,TGTGCCACCAGCAGAGATAGGGGGACTAGCGGGATAGACAATGAGCAGTTCTTC,medium-sized,TRBV15,TRBJ2-1,TRBD2
CVIRDSGSIYEQYF,TGTGTCATCAGAGATAGCGGGAGCATCTACGAGCAGTACTTC,.,TRBV10-3,TRBJ2-7,TRBD2
CASSQFDRGDGYTF,TGCGCCAGCAGCCAATTCGACAGGGGAGATGGCTACACCTTC,many,TRBV4-1,TRBJ1-2,TRBD1
CSARDVRDVGNTIYF,TGCAGTGCTAGAGATGTACGAGATGTTGGAAACACCATATATTTT,.,TRBV20-1,TRBJ1-3,.
CASSQGGAEAFF,TGTGCCAGCAGTCAGGGTGGGGCTGAAGCTTTCTTT,many,TRBV6-4,TRBJ1-1,.
CAISDPRGSNTEAFF,TGTGCCATCAGTGACCCTCGGGGGTCGAACACTGAAGCTTTCTTT,.,TRBV10-3,TRBJ1-1,.
CASSEGARSTEAFF,TGCGCCAGCAGTGAGGGGGCGCGATCCACTGAAGCTTTCTTT,few,TRBV2,TRBJ1-1,TRBD1
CSVGRPGGQPQHF,TGCAGCGTTGGGAGGCCCGGTGGGCAGCCCCAGCATTTT,.,TRBV29-1,TRBJ1-5,.
CASSLAQSTNEKLFF,TGTGCCAGCAGCTTGGCACAGTCAACTAATGAAAAACTGTTTTTT,many,TRBV5-6,TRBJ1-4,.
CASSLAYTGELFF,TGTGCCAGCAGCCTGGCCTACACCGGGGAGCTGTTTTTT,.,TRBV14,TRBJ2-2,.
CASSPSLTDTQYF,TGTGCCAGCAGCCCTTCCCTCACAGATACGCAGTATTTT,.,TRBV14,TRBJ2-3,.
CASSFDRVGEKLFF,TGTGCCAGCAGCTTTGACAGGGTTGGTGAAAAACTGTTTTTT,many,TRBV11-2,TRBJ1-4,TRBD1
CASSRKNEKLFF,TGTGCCAGTAGTAGGAAGAATGAAAAACTGTTTTTT,.,TRBV19,TRBJ1-4,.
CASTRMGQNIQYF,TGTGCCAGCACCCGTATGGGGCAAAACATTCAGTACTTC,few,TRBV3-1,TRBJ2-4,.
CASSSRTSGGTSSYNEQFF,TGTGCCAGCAGTTCTCGGACTAGCGGGGGGACGAGCTCCTACAATGAGCAGTTCTTC,few,TRBV6-2/TRBV6-3,TRBJ2-1,TRBD2
CASSDFTGGTEAFF,TGTGCCAGCAGTGATTTTACAGGGGGCACTGAAGCTTTCTTT,.,TRBV6-2/TRBV6-3,TRBJ1-1,TRBD1
CASSPGGTGVRTDTQYF,TGTGCCAGCAGCCCTGGCGGGACAGGGGTACGCACAGATACGCAGTATTTT,few,TRBV7-9,TRBJ2-3,TRBD1
CASSPVALGSTDTQYF,TGTGCCAGTAGTCCAGTGGCCCTGGGGAGCACAGATACGCAGTATTTT,few,TRBV19,TRBJ2-3,.
CASSHEGLISYNEQFF,TGTGCCAGCAGCCATGAGGGTCTAATTTCCTACAATGAGCAGTTCTTC,.,TRBV3-1,TRBJ2-1,.
CASSYTGEVKAFF,TGTGCCAGCAGCTATACAGGGGAAGTGAAAGCTTTCTTT,.,TRBV7-2,TRBJ1-1,TRBD1
CASAPAGTEAFF,TGTGCTAGCGCCCCGGCTGGCACTGAAGCTTTCTTT,.,TRBV12-5,TRBJ1-1,.
CASSPNGLGELFF,TGTGCCAGCAGCCCGAACGGGCTCGGGGAGCTGTTTTTT,.,TRBV11-2,TRBJ2-2,.
CASKFNSDEEGVQFF,TGTGCCAGCAAATTTAATAGTGACGAAGAAGGGGTGCAGTTCTTC,many,TRBV12-3/TRBV12-4,TRBJ2-1,.
CSASPQGDTEAFF,TGCAGTGCTAGCCCACAGGGGGACACTGAAGCTTTCTTT,few,TRBV20-1,TRBJ1-1,TRBD1
CSATRDRGPSGELFF,TGCAGTGCTACCCGGGACAGGGGGCCTAGCGGGGAGCTGTTTTTT,.,TRBV20-1,TRBJ2-2,TRBD1
CASSLGGVPNLETQYF,TGTGCCAGCAGCTTAGGAGGGGTCCCGAATTTGGAGACCCAGTACTTC,few,TRBV7-9,TRBJ2-5,.
CATSDWGQDPYNEQFF,TGTGCCACCAGTGATTGGGGACAGGACCCTTACAATGAGCAGTTCTTC,few,TRBV24-1,TRBJ2-1,TRBD1
CASSQSRTGGPGELFF,TGTGCCAGCAGCCAATCCAGGACAGGGGGCCCCGGGGAGCTGTTTTTT,.,TRBV11-2,TRBJ2-2,TRBD1
CAIKPGQSGYTF,TGTGCCATCAAACCGGGACAATCTGGCTACACCTTC,.,TRBV10-3,TRBJ1-2,.
CAIRRTGDTEAFF,TGTGCCATCAGGAGGACAGGGGACACTGAAGCTTTCTTT,few,TRBV10-3,TRBJ1-1,TRBD1
CSVEEPNPRGSYEQYF,TGCAGCGTTGAAGAACCCAATCCGAGAGGAAGCTACGAGCAGTACTTC,.,TRBV29-1,TRBJ2-7,.
CASSVRIMNTEAFF,TGTGCCAGCAGTGTACGGATCATGAACACTGAAGCTTTCTTT,.,TRBV2,TRBJ1-1,.
CASSFTTGGGTEAFF,TGTGCCAGCAGTTTTACGACAGGGGGAGGCACTGAAGCTTTCTTT,few,TRBV6-5,TRBJ1-1,TRBD1
CASTTDYPPYEQYF,TGTGCCAGTACTACGGACTACCCCCCCTACGAGCAGTACTTC,.,TRBV19,TRBJ2-7,.
CASSADRGRNEQFF,TGTGCCAGCAGCGCGGACAGGGGTCGCAATGAGCAGTTCTTC,few,TRBV7-2,TRBJ2-1,TRBD1
CASRSGTGRGQPQHF,TGTGCCAGCAGAAGCGGGACAGGGCGGGGGCAGCCCCAGCATTTT,few,TRBV12-3/TRBV12-4,TRBJ1-5,TRBD1
CASSSMEGQSNSPLHF,TGTGCCAGCAGTTCCATGGAGGGACAGTCTAATTCACCCCTCCACTTT,.,TRBV25-1,TRBJ1-6,TRBD1
CASYKTGPRDTQYF,TGCGCCAGCTATAAAACAGGTCCCCGGGATACGCAGTATTTT,.,TRBV5-1,TRBJ2-3,.
CAILPPGVSGANVLTF,TGTGCCATCCTACCTCCAGGGGTGTCTGGGGCCAACGTCCTGACTTTC,many,TRBV7-8,TRBJ2-6,.
CASSLAPRSRGDTQYF,TGTGCCAGCAGCTTAGCTCCACGAAGCAGAGGGGATACGCAGTATTTT,many,TRBV11-1,TRBJ2-3,.
CASSAAGGHSTDTQYF,TGCGCCAGCAGCGCCGCGGGGGGCCATAGCACAGATACGCAGTATTTT,many,TRBV5-1,TRBJ2-3,TRBD2
CASSPGLAGVVEQFF,TGTGCCAGCAGCCCCGGACTAGCGGGGGTGGTTGAGCAGTTCTTC,few,TRBV2,TRBJ2-1,TRBD2
CASSFRDRGPAQHF,TGTGCCAGCAGTTTCCGGGACAGGGGTCCGGCCCAGCATTTT,few,TRBV12-3/TRBV12-4,TRBJ1-5,TRBD1
CASSPRTGDTEAFF,TGTGCCAGCAGCCCCCGGACAGGGGATACTGAAGCTTTCTTT,.,TRBV7-2,TRBJ1-1,TRBD1
CASSQDRVGNTGELFF,TGCGCCAGCAGCCAAGATAGGGTGGGGAACACCGGGGAGCTGTTTTTT,.,TRBV4-3,TRBJ2-2,.
CATLQTISTDIQYF,TGTGCCACCCTACAGACTATCAGCACAGACATTCAGTACTTC,.,TRBV6-2/TRBV6-3,TRBJ2-4,.
CASSPGGIPDTQYF,TGTGCCAGCTCACCGGGAGGGATCCCAGATACGCAGTATTTT,.,TRBV18,TRBJ2-3,TRBD2
CASSPGATANQPQHF,TGTGCCAGCAGCCCGGGGGCCACGGCGAATCAGCCCCAGCATTTT,few,TRBV5-8,TRBJ1-5,.